The sequence of this TCR beta chain was determined in a study of Siglec-9 on CD8 T cells in melanoma. Study results and caveats: An effector memory CD8+ T-cell subset seemingly accumulating in melanoma was reportedly marked and regulated by Siglec-9.

To note about this clone: Its target is unknown. Other nucleotide sequences from this sample produce the same CDR3.

The table came from immunoSEQ multiplex PCR; TCRdb's copy has only in-frame clones and leaves some out. The profile shows 36,000 or so clones, around 82% of them singletons. This CDR3 has 12 amino acids. Trimming stripped 3 bases from V and 3 bases from J, with 6 bases between. From germline, CDR1 is KGHSH and CDR2 LQKENI. The chain recombines TRBV18 with TRBJ2-7; D perhaps matches TRBD1 (6 bases). Source material: Siglec-9- CD8+ T cells sorted from blood. The sequence was collected from a human donor in good health. CDR3 coding DNA: TGTGCCAGCTCACCGGACAGCTACGAGCAGTACTTC. Its protein product is CASSPDSYEQYF.